This TCR beta chain was obtained from a study of blood T cell repertoires in COVID-19. As for the study in general: The study drew acute and convalescent COVID-19 samples from the United States, Italy and Spain. Sample material is recorded as cDNA or gDNA derived from T cells, B-cell-depleted T cells, or PBMCs.

Germline trimming cut 4 bases from V and 2 bases from J; bases unmatched to any gene: 13. Germline CDR1 and CDR2: SGHKS and YYEKEE (reference sequence). The CDR3 extends over 17 amino acids. Sequencing was performed with immunoSEQ multiplex PCR; in TCRdb, only in-frame clones are kept and a portion is missing. Among 200,000 or so clones listed, over 75% were seen once. The V call is TRBV5-5, the J call TRBJ2-7; 9 nucleotides agree with TRBD2. Sequenced: peripheral blood. This clonotype was obtained from a man aged 80 or over with acute or convalescent COVID-19. The CDR3 DNA reads as TGTGCCAGCAGCCGAACGGGGGGGTCTAGCGGGACCTACGAGCAGTACTTC. Amino acid sequence: CASSRTGGSSGTYEQYF.